This is a list of T cell receptor beta chains from one sample in a study of T cells in Graves' hyperthyroidism and ophthalmopathy. In TCRdb, the multiplex PCR reads were re-called with MiXCR into one record per CDR3 protein. The sample records roughly 630,000 distinct CDR3 sequences, approximately 15% being singletons. What was sequenced was blood. These receptors originate from a woman in her 30s with Graves' hyperthyroidism. CDR3s include the opening cysteine and the closing phenylalanine or tryptophan. The D gene is left open where the match is weak. The listing skips clone size in some rows; elsewhere it reads once, few, many or a size class.

v_call: TRBV10-1; d_call: NA; j_call: TRBJ2-2; clone_size: NA; cdr3_aa: CASSEFDTGELFF; cdr3_nt: TGCGCCAGCAGTGAGTTCGACACCGGGGAGCTGTTTTTT
v_call: TRBV7-9; d_call: TRBD2; j_call: TRBJ2-7; clone_size: many; cdr3_aa: CASSLSGWGGEQYF; cdr3_nt: TGTGCCAGCAGCTTAAGCGGTTGGGGAGGGGAGCAGTACTTC
v_call: TRBV4-2; d_call: NA; j_call: TRBJ2-1; clone_size: once; cdr3_aa: CASSQGGASLLNEQFF; cdr3_nt: TGTGCCAGCAGCCAAGGGGGGGCTAGCTTACTGAATGAGCAGTTCTTC
v_call: TRBV2; d_call: NA; j_call: TRBJ2-7; clone_size: many; cdr3_aa: CASRYRAESSYEQYF; cdr3_nt: TGTGCCAGCCGTTACAGGGCTGAGAGCTCCTACGAGCAGTACTTC
v_call: TRBV6-1; d_call: NA; j_call: TRBJ2-7; clone_size: many; cdr3_aa: CATGSSYEQYF; cdr3_nt: TGTGCCACCGGCTCCTCCTACGAGCAGTACTTC
v_call: TRBV7-9; d_call: NA; j_call: TRBJ2-7; clone_size: few; cdr3_aa: CASSLGGARPSEQYF; cdr3_nt: TGTGCCAGCAGCTTAGGAGGGGCGCGGCCCAGCGAGCAGTACTTC
v_call: TRBV20-1; d_call: TRBD2; j_call: TRBJ2-7; clone_size: NA; cdr3_aa: CSVTLAGISYEQYF; cdr3_nt: TGCAGTGTTACCCTAGCGGGAATCTCCTACGAGCAGTACTTC
v_call: TRBV19; d_call: TRBD1; j_call: TRBJ2-2; clone_size: NA; cdr3_aa: CASSITGTGAGGELFF; cdr3_nt: TGTGCCAGTAGTATCACTGGGACAGGGGCTGGCGGGGAGCTGTTTTTT
v_call: TRBV6-1; d_call: TRBD2; j_call: TRBJ2-1; clone_size: many; cdr3_aa: CASSWTSGDYNEQFF; cdr3_nt: TGTGCCAGCAGTTGGACTAGCGGGGATTACAATGAGCAGTTCTTC
v_call: TRBV7-2; d_call: TRBD2; j_call: TRBJ2-7; clone_size: many; cdr3_aa: CASSQTGGPPYEQYF; cdr3_nt: TGTGCCAGCAGCCAGACGGGAGGACCTCCCTACGAGCAGTACTTC
v_call: TRBV4-3; d_call: NA; j_call: TRBJ2-5; clone_size: many; cdr3_aa: CASSQGGAQETQYF; cdr3_nt: TGCGCCAGCAGCCAAGGAGGGGCTCAAGAGACCCAGTACTTC
v_call: TRBV6-2/TRBV6-3; d_call: NA; j_call: TRBJ1-2; clone_size: many; cdr3_aa: CASSYRDNYGYTF; cdr3_nt: TGTGCCAGCAGTTACCGGGACAACTATGGCTACACCTTC
v_call: TRBV7-2; d_call: NA; j_call: TRBJ1-1; clone_size: many; cdr3_aa: CASSLGFNTEAFF; cdr3_nt: TGTGCCAGCAGCTTAGGCTTTAACACTGAAGCTTTCTTT
v_call: TRBV29-1; d_call: NA; j_call: TRBJ2-7; clone_size: many; cdr3_aa: CSVVGDEQYF; cdr3_nt: TGCAGCGTTGTAGGGGATGAGCAGTACTTC